This T cell receptor (beta chain) was identified in a study of human T cells and chemical hapten exposure. MiXCR was run by TCRdb on the RACE reads, yielding one entry per CDR3 protein. The data show 90,000 or so distinct CDR3 sequences, 8.5% seen once. Time point given: pre-sensitization, week 0. As to treatment: therapeutic diphenylcyclopropenone sensitization with weekly scalp DPC. The CDR3 runs to 13 residues. Germline CDR1 SGHTA, CDR2 FQGTGA. V was pared by 1 base and J by 1 base, with 4 bases between. The chain is built from TRBV7-3 and TRBJ1-1; no definite D call. Sequenced material: whole blood, taken in connection with sensitization to the hapten diphenylcyclopropenone (DPC). This TCR derives from a man aged 40-55 years with alopecia areata. Some clones in this sample may be carry-over from other donors' samples. The CDR3 DNA reads TGTGCCAGCAGCTTAAACAGGAACACTGAAGCTTTCTTT. Translating gives CASSLNRNTEAFF.